The 20 T cell receptor beta chains reported below all come from one sample, sequenced in a study of OX40 agonist ivuxolimab in advanced cancers. Only in-frame clones appear in the TCRdb table, and some are missing; sequencing was by immunoSEQ multiplex PCR. The sample has about 100,000 clones; roughly 89% are singletons. The starting material was CD4+ or CD8+ T cells sorted from blood, obtained in a trial of the OX40 agonist ivuxolimab. All receptors derive from an adult with an advanced solid tumor such as melanoma, head and neck, liver or kidney cancer.

This chain joins TRBV29-1 and TRBJ2-5; maybe TRBD2 (7 bases). Trimming cost V 7 bases and J 5 bases, with 17 bases left between them. Looked up from germline, CDR1 is SQVTM and CDR2 is ANQGSEA. The CDR3 sequence is 13 residues long. The CDR3, as DNA: TGCAGCGCGATCCGGGGGGCTATGGAGACCCAGTACTTC. It is translated as CSAIRGAMETQYF. Full variable domain (outside the CDR3, taken from reference TRBV29-1 and TRBJ2-5): SAVISQKPSRDICQRGTSLTIQCQVDSQVTMMFWYRQQPGQSLTLIATANQGSEATYESGFVIDKFPISRPNLTFSTLTVSNMSPEDSSIYLCSAIRGAMETQYFGPGTRLLVL.

This chain links TRBV18 with TRBJ2-6; TRBD2 aligns across 9 bases. The CDR3 has 18 amino acids. J lost 1 base, V lost 5 bases, and 9 bases had no gene match. Germline assignment: CDR1 KGHSH and CDR2 LQKENI. CDR3 DNA sequence: TGTGCCAGCTCATCTAGCGGGACTAGGTGGTCTGGGGCCAACGTCCTGACTTTC. Residues: CASSSSGTRWSGANVLTF.

The chain uses TRBV14 and TRBJ2-1; 7 nucleotides agree with TRBD2. Trimming cost V 6 bases and J 9 bases; bases outside gene matches: 8. CDR1 SGHDN and CDR2 FVKESK come from the germline V gene. The CDR3 has 13 residues. The CDR3 protein is CASRTSLGFEQFF. CDR3 coding DNA: TGTGCCAGCAGGACTAGCCTCGGATTTGAGCAGTTCTTC. Variable domain in full (rest from reference TRBV14 and TRBJ2-1): EAGVTQFPSHSVIEKGQTVTLRCDPISGHDNLYWYRRVMGKEIKFLLHFVKESKQDESGMPNNRFLAERTGGTYSTLKVQPAELEDSGVYFCASRTSLGFEQFFGPGTRLTVL.

The chain has TRBV21-1 and TRBJ1-3. TRBV21-1 is a documented pseudogene. CDR3 length equals 16 residues. CDR3 protein: CASSQTGASSGNTIYF. Written as DNA, the CDR3 is TGTGCCAGCAGCCAGACGGGGGCCAGCTCTGGAAACACCATATATTTT.

The chain couples TRBV19 to TRBJ1-1; D is ambiguous. The V end was cut by 7 bases, the J end by 4 bases, with 16 bases between. The CDR3 spans 14 residues. Germline-derived CDR1 and CDR2 are LNHDA and SQIVND (reference sequence). CDR3 loop: CASTAFRGSTEAFF. The CDR3 DNA reads TGTGCCAGTACCGCCTTTCGGGGAAGCACTGAAGCTTTCTTT.

This clone has just one count. The chain recombines TRBV7-3 with TRBJ2-1, with 7 positions matching TRBD2. Germline V gene sequence: CDR1 SGHTA, CDR2 FQGTGA. The V segment lost 2 bases and the J segment 11 bases; nucleotides outside the gene matches: 12. The CDR3 is made up of 15 amino acids. The DNA of the CDR3 is TGTGCCAGCAGCTTAGAAGCGGGATGGGGCGGGAAGCAGTTCTTC. Encoded protein: CASSLEAGWGGKQFF.

The V and J genes are TRBV5-1 and TRBJ2-5; 7 nucleotides line up with TRBD1. The trim removed 4 bases at V and 2 bases at J, leaving 2 bases unmatched. The V gene's germline CDR1 is SGHRS and CDR2 YFSETQ. The length of the CDR3 is 13 residues. The CDR3: CASSRTGQETQYF. CDR3 in DNA: TGCGCCAGCAGCCGGACAGGACAAGAGACCCAGTACTTC. The variable domain in full, completed from reference TRBV5-1 and TRBJ2-5, reads KAGVTQTPRYLIKTRGQQVTLSCSPISGHRSVSWYQQTPGQGLQFLFEYFSETQRNKGNFPGRFSGRQFSNSRSEMNVSTLELGDSALYLCASSRTGQETQYFGPGTRLLVL.

The chain links TRBV6-1 to TRBJ1-2, with TRBD1 identical over 7 bases. Trimming removed 4 bases from V and 3 bases from J; junction bases left unmatched: 11. Germline lookup yields CDR1 MNHNS and CDR2 SASEGT. The CDR3 covers 16 residues. This chain's CDR3 is CASSARQGGSYYGYTF. In DNA form, the CDR3 reads TGTGCCAGCAGTGCACGACAGGGAGGAAGTTACTATGGCTACACCTTC.

The rearrangement links TRBV6-4 to TRBJ1-1; TRBD1 might be the D (5 bases). With 2 bases removed from V and 0 bases from J, the gap between germline ends came to 10 bases. Germline values: CDR1 MRHNA, CDR2 SNTAGT. The CDR3 extends over 15 amino acids. CDR3 sequence reads: CASSDGTDLNTEAFF. The CDR3 bases are TGTGCCAGCAGTGACGGGACCGATTTGAACACTGAAGCTTTCTTT.

V gene TRBV6-4 combines with J gene TRBJ1-6, with 7 bases fitting TRBD1. The J segment lost 6 bases and the V segment lost 5 bases, leaving 1 base of the junction unmatched. The length of the CDR3 is 13 residues. Looked up from germline, CDR1 is MRHNA and CDR2 is SNTAGT. CDR3 in DNA: TGTGCCAGCAGTACAGGGGTTAATTCACCCCTCCACTTT. Amino acids: CASSTGVNSPLHF.

The CDR3 DNA sequence: TGTGCCACCAGACTCCCAGGGGGTAGCACCGGGGAGCTGTTTTTT. The encoded protein is CATRLPGGSTGELFF. V usage is TRBV19 and J usage is TRBJ2-2, with 7 bases lining up with TRBD1. Per the germline V gene, CDR1 is LNHDA and CDR2 is SQIVND (reference sequence). This CDR3 contains 15 residues. After removal of 10 bases from V and 4 bases from J, the junction contained 12 bases not matched to a gene.

Written as DNA, the CDR3 is TGCGCCAGCAGCTCCGGACTCCCTACGGGCGAGCAGTACTTC. This codes for CASSSGLPTGEQYF. The V gene is TRBV5-1, the J gene TRBJ2-7; tentative D call: TRBD2 (5 bases). Between the trimmed V and J ends, which lost 3 bases and 6 bases, there was a span of 16 bases. This CDR3 is built from 14 residues. CDR1 is SGHRS, CDR2 YFSETQ, per germline.

V and J are TRBV7-9 and TRBJ2-3; the match to TRBD2 covers 7 bases. The ends lost 4 bases at V and 2 bases at J; junction bases unmatched: 12. This CDR3 has 17 amino acids. The germline gives CDR1 SEHNR, CDR2 FQNEAQ (reference sequence). The CDR3 DNA reads TGTGCCAGCAGCTACTCCACGGGAGGTCTTAACACAGATACGCAGTATTTT. Amino acids: CASSYSTGGLNTDTQYF. Combining the CDR3 with reference TRBV7-9 and TRBJ2-3 gives the whole variable domain DTGVSQNPRHKITKRGQNVTFRCDPISEHNRLYWYRQTLGQGPEFLTYFQNEAQLEKSRLLSDRFSAERPKGSFSTLEIQRTEQGDSAMYLCASSYSTGGLNTDTQYFGPGTRLTVL.

The V call is TRBV29-1, the J call TRBJ2-5; TRBD1 matches at 7 bases. The germline CDR1 and CDR2 sequences are SQVTM and ANQGSEA. With 4 bases clipped from V and 1 base from J, the junction kept 3 bases outside the gene matches. The CDR3 extends over 13 amino acids. CDR3 protein: CSVAGQTQETQYF. The CDR3 nucleotides are TGCAGCGTTGCGGGACAGACCCAAGAGACCCAGTACTTC. Variable domain in full (rest from reference TRBV29-1 and TRBJ2-5): SAVISQKPSRDICQRGTSLTIQCQVDSQVTMMFWYRQQPGQSLTLIATANQGSEATYESGFVIDKFPISRPNLTFSTLTVSNMSPEDSSIYLCSVAGQTQETQYFGPGTRLLVL.

V usage is TRBV25-1 and J usage is TRBJ2-7; D may match TRBD1 or TRBD2 (5 bases each). The CDR3 totals 11 residues. Germline V lookup: CDR1 MGHDK, CDR2 SYGVNS. The ends were cut back, 2 bases at V and 9 bases at J, with 8 bases in the middle. CDR3 bases: TGTGCCAGCAGTGAAATTGGGGGGCAGTACTTC. Translating gives CASSEIGGQYF.

The gene calls are TRBV6-1 and TRBJ2-7; perhaps TRBD2 as D (6 bases). V lost 8 bases to trimming and J lost 2 bases, with 13 bases between them. This CDR3 contains 13 residues. CDR1 and CDR2 (germline): MNHNS, SASEGT. This chain's CDR3 is CASPAPGAYEQYF. DNA for the CDR3: TGTGCCAGCCCCGCACCGGGGGCCTACGAGCAGTACTTC.

The J gene is TRBJ2-1, the V gene TRBV5-1, with D perhaps being TRBD1 or TRBD2 (5 bases each). Trimming pared 5 bases from V and 1 base from J, leaving 13 bases between. Germline values: CDR1 SGHRS, CDR2 YFSETQ. This CDR3 contains 15 residues. The CDR3 spells CASSSGTQSYNEQFF. For the CDR3, the DNA is TGCGCCAGCAGTTCCGGGACCCAGTCCTACAATGAGCAGTTCTTC.

The chain links TRBV6-6 to TRBJ2-1, with TRBD2 matching 7 bases. This CDR3 region has 14 residues. The germline V gene has CDR1 MNHNY and CDR2 SVGAGI (reference sequence). The V gene end was trimmed by 2 bases and the J gene end by 9 bases; junction bases not matched to a gene: 7. The CDR3 DNA is TGTGCCAGCAGTTACACCACCTTAGCGGGTGAGCAGTTCTTC. Translated: CASSYTTLAGEQFF.

The V call is TRBV5-1, the J call TRBJ1-2, with a weak D call TRBD1 (5 bases). The germline V gene encodes CDR1 SGHRS and CDR2 YFSETQ. CDR3 length equals 14 residues. V was trimmed by 4 bases and J by 6 bases, leaving 16 bases between them. The CDR3 nucleotides are TGCGCCAGCAGCCCCATCCGGGACCTTCATGGCTACACCTTC. Encoded protein: CASSPIRDLHGYTF.

This clone was picked up a small number of times. J is TRBJ1-2 and V is TRBV5-1; perhaps TRBD1 as D (6 bases). Trimming shortened V by 4 bases and J by 5 bases, and 12 bases separated the two germline ends. The CDR3 loop spans 13 amino acids. Germline loops: CDR1 SGHRS, CDR2 YFSETQ. CDR3 in DNA: TGCGCCAGCAGCCCCGAGGGGGGTTATGGCTACACCTTC. Residues: CASSPEGGYGYTF.